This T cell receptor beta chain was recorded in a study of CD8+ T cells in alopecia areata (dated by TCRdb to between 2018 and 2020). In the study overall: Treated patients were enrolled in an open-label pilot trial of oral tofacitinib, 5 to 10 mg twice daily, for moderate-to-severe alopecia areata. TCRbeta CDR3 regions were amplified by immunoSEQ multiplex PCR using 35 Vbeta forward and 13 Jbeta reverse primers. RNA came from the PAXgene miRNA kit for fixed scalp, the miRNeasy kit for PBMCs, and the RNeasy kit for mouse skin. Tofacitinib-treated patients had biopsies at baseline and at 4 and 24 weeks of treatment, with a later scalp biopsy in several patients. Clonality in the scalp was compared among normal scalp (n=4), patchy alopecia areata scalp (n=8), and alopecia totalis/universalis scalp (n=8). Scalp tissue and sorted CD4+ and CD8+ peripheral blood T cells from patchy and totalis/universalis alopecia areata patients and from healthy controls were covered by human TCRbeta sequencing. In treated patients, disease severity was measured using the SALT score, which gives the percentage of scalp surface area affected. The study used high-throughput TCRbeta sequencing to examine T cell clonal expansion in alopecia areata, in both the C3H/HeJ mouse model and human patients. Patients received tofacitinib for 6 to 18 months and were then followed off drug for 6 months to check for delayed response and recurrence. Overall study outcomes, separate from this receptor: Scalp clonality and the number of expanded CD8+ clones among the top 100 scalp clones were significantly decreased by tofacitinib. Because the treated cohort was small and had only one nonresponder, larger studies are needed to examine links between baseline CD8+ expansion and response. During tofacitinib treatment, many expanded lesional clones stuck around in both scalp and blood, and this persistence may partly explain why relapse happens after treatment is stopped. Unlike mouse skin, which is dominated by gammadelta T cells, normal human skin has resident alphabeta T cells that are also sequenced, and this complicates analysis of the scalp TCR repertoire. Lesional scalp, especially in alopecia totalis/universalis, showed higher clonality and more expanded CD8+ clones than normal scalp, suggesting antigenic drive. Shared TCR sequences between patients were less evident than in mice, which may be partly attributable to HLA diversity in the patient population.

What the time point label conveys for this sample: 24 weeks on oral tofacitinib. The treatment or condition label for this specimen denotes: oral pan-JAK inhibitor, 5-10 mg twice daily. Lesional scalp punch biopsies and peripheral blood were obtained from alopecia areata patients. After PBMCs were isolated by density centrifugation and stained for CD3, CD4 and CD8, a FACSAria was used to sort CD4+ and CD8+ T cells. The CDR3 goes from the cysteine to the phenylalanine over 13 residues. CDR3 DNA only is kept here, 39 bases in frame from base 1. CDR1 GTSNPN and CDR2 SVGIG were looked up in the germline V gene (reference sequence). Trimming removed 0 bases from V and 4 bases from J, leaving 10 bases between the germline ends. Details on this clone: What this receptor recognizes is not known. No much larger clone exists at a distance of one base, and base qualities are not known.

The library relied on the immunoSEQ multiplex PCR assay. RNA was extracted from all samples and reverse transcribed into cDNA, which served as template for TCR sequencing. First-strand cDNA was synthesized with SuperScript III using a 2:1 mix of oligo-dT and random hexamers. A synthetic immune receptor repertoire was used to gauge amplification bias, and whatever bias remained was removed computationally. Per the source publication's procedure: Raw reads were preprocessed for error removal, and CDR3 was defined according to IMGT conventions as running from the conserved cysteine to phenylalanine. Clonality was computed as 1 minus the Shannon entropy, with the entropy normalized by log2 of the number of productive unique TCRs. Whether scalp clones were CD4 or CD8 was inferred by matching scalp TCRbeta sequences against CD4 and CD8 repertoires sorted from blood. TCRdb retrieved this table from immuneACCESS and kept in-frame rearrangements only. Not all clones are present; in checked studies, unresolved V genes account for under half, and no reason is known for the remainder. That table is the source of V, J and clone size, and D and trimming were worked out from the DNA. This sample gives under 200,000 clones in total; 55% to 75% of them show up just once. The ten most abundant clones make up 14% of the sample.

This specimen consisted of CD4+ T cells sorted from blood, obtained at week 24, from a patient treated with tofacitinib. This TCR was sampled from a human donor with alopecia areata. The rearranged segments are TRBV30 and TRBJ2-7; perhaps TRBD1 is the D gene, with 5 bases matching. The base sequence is TGTGCCTGGAGTGTGGGGCTAGAATACGAGCAGTACTTC. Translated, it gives CAWSVGLEYEQYF.